These 13 T cell receptor beta chains were all obtained from the same sample, sequenced in a study of shared clonotypes between healthy human individuals (dated by TCRdb to the early 2020s). The library was generated by the immunoSEQ multiplex PCR assay. TCRdb took over this immuneACCESS table, retaining in-frame rearrangements with V and J assigned. Such tables are incomplete; in checked studies, under half of the missing clones stem from an unresolved V gene, and the remainder is unexplained. The sample table shows about 690,000 clones, and roughly 87% are seen once. The biggest ten clones account for more than 30% of the sample. Sequencing was carried out using memory CD8+ T cells from PBMCs. The cell subset or site label, as the study defines it: CD45RO+ cells pooled with CCR7-negative TemRA cells. These TCRs come from a man between 18 and 29 years old in good health. Some clones in this sample may be carry-over from other donors' samples.

The rearrangement uses TRBV4-3 and TRBJ2-7; 8 bases fit TRBD1. The V gene's germline CDR1 is LGHNA and CDR2 YSLEER. This CDR3 contains 15 residues. Trimming at V came to 0 bases and at J to 0 bases, leaving 1 base not matched to a gene. The CDR3 loop reads CASSQETGDSYEQYF. In DNA, the CDR3 is TGCGCCAGCAGCCAAGAGACAGGGGACTCCTACGAGCAGTACTTC.

The CDR3 DNA sequence: TGCGCCAGCAGCACAGGACATATCCTCTACGAGCAGTACTTC. Translating gives CASSTGHILYEQYF. This chain uses TRBV5-1 with TRBJ2-5; maybe TRBD1 (5 bases). The J call is doubtful: the DNA matches TRBJ2-7 better. The CDR3 totals 14 residues. Germline CDR1 is SGHRS and CDR2 is YFSETQ.

The chain is built from TRBV9 and TRBJ1-2; D may be TRBD1 (6 bases). Trimming stripped 2 bases from V and 5 bases from J, with 10 bases between. The CDR3 has 13 residues. CDR1 and CDR2 (germline): SGDLS, YYNGEE. CDR3 coding DNA: TGTGCCAGCAGCGTCGGGACACAATATGGCTACACCTTC. Its translation is CASSVGTQYGYTF.

This chain joins TRBV4-2 and TRBJ2-7; TRBD2 agrees at 12 bases. J gave up 4 bases and V 5 bases, and 3 bases lay outside the gene matches. Germline V gene data show CDR1 as LGHNA and CDR2 as YNFKEQ. The CDR3 loop spans 14 amino acids. CDR3 in DNA: TGTGCCAGCAGCGCCGGGACTAGCGGGTACGAGCAGTACTTC. It encodes CASSAGTSGYEQYF.

This rearrangement joins TRBV10-2 to TRBJ1-5; D is unresolved. The germline V gene encodes CDR1 WSHSY and CDR2 SAAADI. Trimming took 1 base from V and 0 from J, leaving 1 base between them. CDR3 length: 13 residues. The CDR3 DNA reads TGCGCCAGCAGTGAGTATAGCAATCAGCCCCAGCATTTT. It specifies CASSEYSNQPQHF.

This chain connects TRBV29-1 to TRBJ2-7; TRBD2 matches at 11 bases. There are 15 residues in the CDR3. V shed 5 bases and J 3 bases; nucleotides not matched to a gene: 9. CDR1 is SQVTM, CDR2 ANQGSEA, per germline. The CDR3 region is CSVYYRTSGFYEQYF. The CDR3 DNA reads TGCAGCGTTTATTATCGGACTAGCGGGTTCTACGAGCAGTACTTC.

The CDR3 sequence: CASSFGIFEGAPRTGELFF. Written as DNA, the CDR3 is TGTGCCAGCAGCTTCGGCATTTTTGAGGGGGCCCCGAGGACCGGGGAGCTGTTTTTT. This chain connects TRBV7-9 to TRBJ2-2; 7 nucleotides align to TRBD1. This CDR3 is 19 amino acids long. J was trimmed by 5 bases and V by 3 bases; bases with no gene match: 18. Germline V lookup: CDR1 SEHNR, CDR2 FQNEAQ (reference sequence).

A word on this clone: Other DNA variants within this sample encode the same CDR3. The chain combines TRBV9 with TRBJ2-7; 8 nucleotides match TRBD1. The V gene end was trimmed by 2 bases and the J gene end by 2 bases; junction bases not matched to a gene: 3. CDR1 is SGDLS and CDR2 is YYNGEE in the germline V gene. The CDR3 extends over 14 amino acids. CDR3 loop: CASSVGTGPYEQYF. The CDR3 DNA reads as TGTGCCAGCAGCGTTGGGACAGGACCCTACGAGCAGTACTTC.

This clone was detected a few times. This chain connects TRBV6-5 to TRBJ1-1, with D perhaps matching TRBD1 (6 bases). Germline values: CDR1 MNHEY, CDR2 SVGAGI. V was trimmed by 5 bases and J by 5 bases, leaving 6 bases between them. This CDR3 region has 11 residues. CDR3 coding DNA: TGTGCCAGCAGTACAGGGACTGAAGCTTTCTTT. This sequence encodes CASSTGTEAFF.

The genes are TRBV9 and TRBJ2-1; possibly TRBD2 for D (5 bases). Germline V gene sequence: CDR1 SGDLS, CDR2 YYNGEE. The germline V and J ends were trimmed by 5 bases and 6 bases, with 12 bases remaining between them. CDR3 length: 13 residues. CDR3 bases: TGTGCCAGCAGAGCGGTCAGCGGCAATGAGCAGTTCTTC. Its translation: CASRAVSGNEQFF.

The gene calls are TRBV6-1 and TRBJ2-3; D is possibly TRBD2 (7 bases). The CDR3 is 15 residues long. The V gene's germline CDR1 is MNHNS and CDR2 SASEGT. V was shortened by 1 base and J by 3 bases, with 11 bases between the two germline ends. The CDR3 nucleotides are TGTGCCAGCAGTGAAGTCGGGGGGCGTACAGATACGCAGTATTTT. It specifies CASSEVGGRTDTQYF.

The chain links TRBV29-1 to TRBJ2-3; 10 bases agree with TRBD2. The germline V gene encodes CDR1 SQVTM and CDR2 ANQGSEA. The CDR3 runs to 15 residues. V was pared by 4 bases and J by 0 bases, with 4 bases of the junction left unmatched. The CDR3 spells CSVAETSGSTDTQYF. The CDR3 bases are TGCAGCGTTGCAGAGACTAGCGGGAGCACAGATACGCAGTATTTT.

The V and J genes are TRBV9 and TRBJ1-6, with TRBD1 as a possible D gene (6 bases). The CDR3 spans 14 residues. V lost 5 bases and J lost 7, with 13 bases in between. Germline assignment: CDR1 SGDLS and CDR2 YYNGEE. The CDR3 here is CASRPGTSNSPLHF. The CDR3 DNA reads TGTGCCAGCAGACCCGGGACATCGAATTCACCCCTCCACTTT.